Detailed here is one T cell receptor (beta chain). What it binds is unknown. The sample is drawn from a study of cytomegalovirus exposure and HLA in healthy donors. Study information: Per a later analysis, the 666 first-cohort and approximately 120 validation repertoires shared one platform. Overall study results and limits: A list of 150 or so TCR beta chains associated with cytomegalovirus was given.

The repertoire was sequenced with immunoSEQ multiplex PCR; TCRdb's copy has only in-frame clones and lacks some. The table includes 190,000 or so clones, roughly 84% detected once. Germline lookup yields CDR1 KGHSH and CDR2 LQKENI. The CDR3 runs 15 residues. V gave up 1 base and J gave up 0 bases, with 10 bases separating them. This rearrangement joins TRBV18 to TRBJ2-7; possible D gene TRBD2, 6 bases. The sample was PBMCs. The receptor was isolated from a woman younger than 35 in good health and CMV-seropositive. This CDR3 reads CASSPRRGTSYEQYF. CDR3 in DNA: TGTGCCAGCTCACCACGCCGGGGGACCTCCTACGAGCAGTACTTC.